The clone carrying this T cell receptor beta chain has a handful of counts. The data were taken from a study of blood T cell dynamics during melanoma immunotherapy. V gave up 6 bases and J gave up 2 bases; unmatched junction bases: 8. The CDR3 length is 18 residues. The germline CDR1 and CDR2 sequences are LNHDA and SQIVND (reference sequence). Stated time point: week 3, after first cycle of checkpoint inhibitor. Sequencing used immunoSEQ multiplex PCR; TCRdb keeps in-frame clones, though not all of them. Of a few thousand clones in the sample, roughly 75% were seen once. The sample was blood, taken from a patient treated with checkpoint blockade. The TCR comes from a human donor with melanoma. V is TRBV19 and J is TRBJ2-3; 16 bases are shared with TRBD2. The CDR3 is CASSTGLAGGRYTDTQYF. CDR3 DNA: TGTGCCAGTAGCACGGGACTAGCGGGAGGGAGATACACAGATACGCAGTATTTT.